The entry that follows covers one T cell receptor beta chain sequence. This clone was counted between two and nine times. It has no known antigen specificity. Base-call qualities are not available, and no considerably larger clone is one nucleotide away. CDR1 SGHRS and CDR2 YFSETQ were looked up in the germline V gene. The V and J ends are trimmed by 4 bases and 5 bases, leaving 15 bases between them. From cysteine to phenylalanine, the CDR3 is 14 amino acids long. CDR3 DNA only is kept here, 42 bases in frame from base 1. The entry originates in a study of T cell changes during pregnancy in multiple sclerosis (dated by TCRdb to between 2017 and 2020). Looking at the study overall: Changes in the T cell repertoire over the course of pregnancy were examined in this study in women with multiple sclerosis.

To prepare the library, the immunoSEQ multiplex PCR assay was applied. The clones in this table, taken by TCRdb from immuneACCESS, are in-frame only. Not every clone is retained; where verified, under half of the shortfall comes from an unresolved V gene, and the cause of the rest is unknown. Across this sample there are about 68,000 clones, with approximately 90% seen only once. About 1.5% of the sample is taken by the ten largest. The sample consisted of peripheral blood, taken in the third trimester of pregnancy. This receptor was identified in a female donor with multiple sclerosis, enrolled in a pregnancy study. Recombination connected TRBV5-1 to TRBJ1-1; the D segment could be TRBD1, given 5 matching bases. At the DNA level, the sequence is TGCGCCAGCAGCCCCGGCGGGGGAGGGACTGAAGCTTTCTTT. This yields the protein CASSPGGGGTEAFF.